The clone carrying this T cell receptor beta chain appeared once. Repertoires were generated with immunoSEQ multiplex PCR, while TCRdb's copy carries only in-frame clones and drops some. The table has roughly 1,600 clones, about 80% seen once. The data derive from a study of hypomethylating agent response in myelodysplastic syndrome. V dropped 3 bases and J dropped 4 bases, with 9 bases sitting between them. Germline-derived CDR1 and CDR2 are MNHEY and SMNVEV (reference sequence). The length of the CDR3 is 13 residues. This receptor was taken from a human donor with myelodysplastic syndrome. The chain combines TRBV27 with TRBJ1-2; possibly TRBD1 for D (5 bases). The input for sequencing was bone marrow, taken before or after starting hypomethylating agent treatment for myelodysplastic syndrome (not recorded which). The CDR3 protein is CASSFQGTYGYTF. As DNA, the CDR3 is TGTGCCAGCAGTTTTCAGGGCACCTATGGCTACACCTTC.